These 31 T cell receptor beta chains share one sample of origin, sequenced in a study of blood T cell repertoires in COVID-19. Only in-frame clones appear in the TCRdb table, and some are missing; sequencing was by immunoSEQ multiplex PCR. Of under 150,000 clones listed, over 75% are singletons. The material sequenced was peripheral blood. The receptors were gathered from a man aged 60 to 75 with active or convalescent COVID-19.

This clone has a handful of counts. This CDR3 reads CASSPDSSNTGELFF. CDR3 coding DNA: TGTGCCAGCTCTCCTGACTCATCTAACACCGGGGAGCTGTTTTTT. The chain recombines TRBV18 with TRBJ2-2; unclear D gene. CDR3 length: 15 amino acids. Between the trimmed V and J ends, which lost 6 bases and 2 bases, there was a span of 13 bases. In germline, CDR1 is KGHSH, CDR2 LQKENI. Combining the CDR3 with reference TRBV18 and TRBJ2-2 gives the whole variable domain NAGVMQNPRHLVRRRGQEARLRCSPMKGHSHVYWYRQLPEEGLKFMVYLQKENIIDESGMPKERFSAEFPKEGPSILRIQQVVRGDSAAYFCASSPDSSNTGELFFGEGSRLTVL.

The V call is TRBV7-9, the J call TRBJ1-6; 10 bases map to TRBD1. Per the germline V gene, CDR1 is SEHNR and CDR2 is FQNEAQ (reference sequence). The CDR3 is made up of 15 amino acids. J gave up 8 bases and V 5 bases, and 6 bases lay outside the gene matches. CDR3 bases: TGTGCCAGCAGCCTGACAGGGGGCATTGATTCACCCCTCCACTTT. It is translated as CASSLTGGIDSPLHF.

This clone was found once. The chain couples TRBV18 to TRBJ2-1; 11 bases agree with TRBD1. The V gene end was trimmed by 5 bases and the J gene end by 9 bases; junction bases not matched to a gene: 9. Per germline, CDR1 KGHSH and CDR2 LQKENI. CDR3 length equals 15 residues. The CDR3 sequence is CASSWTGGALGEQFF. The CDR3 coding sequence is TGTGCCAGCTCATGGACAGGGGGCGCGTTGGGTGAGCAGTTCTTC.

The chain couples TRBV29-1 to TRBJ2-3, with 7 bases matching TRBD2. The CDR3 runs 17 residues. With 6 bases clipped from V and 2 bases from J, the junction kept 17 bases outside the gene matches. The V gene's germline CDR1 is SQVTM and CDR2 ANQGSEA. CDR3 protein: CSVFPLPGERDTDTQYF. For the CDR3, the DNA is TGCAGCGTGTTCCCTCTCCCGGGGGAGCGGGACACAGATACGCAGTATTTT.

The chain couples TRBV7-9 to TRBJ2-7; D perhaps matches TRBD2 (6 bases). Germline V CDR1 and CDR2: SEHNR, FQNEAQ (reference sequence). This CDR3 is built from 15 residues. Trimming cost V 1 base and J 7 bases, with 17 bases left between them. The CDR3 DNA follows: TGTGCCAGCAGCTTAGGTGGGGGGTCCCTGGGTGAGCAGTACTTC. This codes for CASSLGGGSLGEQYF.

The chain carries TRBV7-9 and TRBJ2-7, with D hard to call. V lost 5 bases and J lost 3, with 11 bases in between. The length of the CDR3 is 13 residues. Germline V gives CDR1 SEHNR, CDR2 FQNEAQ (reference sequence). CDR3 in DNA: TGTGCCAGCAGCCCCGGGTGGGTCTACGAGCAGTACTTC. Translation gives CASSPGWVYEQYF.

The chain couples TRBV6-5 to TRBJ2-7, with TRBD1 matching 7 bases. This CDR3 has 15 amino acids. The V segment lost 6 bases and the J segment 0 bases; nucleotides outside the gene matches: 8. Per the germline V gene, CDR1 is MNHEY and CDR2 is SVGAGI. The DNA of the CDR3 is TGTGCCAGCAGGCCCGGACAGGTTAGCTCCTACGAGCAGTACTTC. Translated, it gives CASRPGQVSSYEQYF.

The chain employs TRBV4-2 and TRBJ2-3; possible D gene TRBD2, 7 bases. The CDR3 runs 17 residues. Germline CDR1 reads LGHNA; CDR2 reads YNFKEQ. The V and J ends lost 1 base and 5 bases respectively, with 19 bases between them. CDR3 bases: TGTGCCAGCAGCCAAGGACAGGCGGGAGTTCGTAAAGATACGCAGTATTTT. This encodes CASSQGQAGVRKDTQYF.

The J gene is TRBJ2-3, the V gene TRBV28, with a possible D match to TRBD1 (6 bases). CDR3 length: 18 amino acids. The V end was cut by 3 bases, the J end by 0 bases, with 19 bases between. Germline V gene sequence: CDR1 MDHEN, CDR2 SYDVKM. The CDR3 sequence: CASSFWGPGRTSTDTQYF. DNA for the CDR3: TGTGCCAGCAGTTTCTGGGGGCCAGGGCGTACTAGCACAGATACGCAGTATTTT.

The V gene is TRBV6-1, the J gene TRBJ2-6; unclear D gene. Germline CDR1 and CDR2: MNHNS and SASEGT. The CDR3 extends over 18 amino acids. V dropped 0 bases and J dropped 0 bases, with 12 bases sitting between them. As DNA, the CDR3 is TGTGCCAGCAGTGAAGCGCCGCGAGGTAGCTCTGGGGCCAACGTCCTGACTTTC. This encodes CASSEAPRGSSGANVLTF.

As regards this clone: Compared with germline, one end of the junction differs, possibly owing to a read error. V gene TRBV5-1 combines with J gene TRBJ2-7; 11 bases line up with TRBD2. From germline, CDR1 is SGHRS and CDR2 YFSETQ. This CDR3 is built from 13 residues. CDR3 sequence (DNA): TGCGCCACCAGCCTAGCGGGAGGTGGCGAGCAGTACTTC. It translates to CATSLAGGGEQYF.

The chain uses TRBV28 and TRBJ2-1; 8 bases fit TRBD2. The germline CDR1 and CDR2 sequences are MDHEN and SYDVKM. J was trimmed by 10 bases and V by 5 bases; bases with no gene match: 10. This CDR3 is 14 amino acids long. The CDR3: CASSPGGGQREQFF. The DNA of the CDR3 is TGTGCCAGCAGTCCCGGGGGGGGGCAACGGGAGCAGTTCTTC.

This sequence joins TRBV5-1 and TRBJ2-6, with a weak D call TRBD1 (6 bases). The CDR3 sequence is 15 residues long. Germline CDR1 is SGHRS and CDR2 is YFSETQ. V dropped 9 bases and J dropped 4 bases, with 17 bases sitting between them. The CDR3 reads CATRQDITGANVLTF. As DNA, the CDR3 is TGCGCCACCCGACAGGATATAACAGGGGCCAACGTCCTGACTTTC.

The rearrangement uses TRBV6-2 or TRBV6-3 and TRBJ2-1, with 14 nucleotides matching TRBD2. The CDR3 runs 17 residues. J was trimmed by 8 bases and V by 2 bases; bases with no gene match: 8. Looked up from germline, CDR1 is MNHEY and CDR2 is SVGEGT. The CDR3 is CASSYRLAGGPRDEQFF. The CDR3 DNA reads TGTGCCAGCAGTTACCGACTAGCGGGAGGGCCCCGGGATGAGCAGTTCTTC.

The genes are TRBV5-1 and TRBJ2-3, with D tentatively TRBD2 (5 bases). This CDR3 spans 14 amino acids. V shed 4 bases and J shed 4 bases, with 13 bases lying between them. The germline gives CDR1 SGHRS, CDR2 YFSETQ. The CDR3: CASSPGEPADTQYF. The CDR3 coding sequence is TGCGCCAGCAGCCCCGGGGAACCCGCAGATACGCAGTATTTT.

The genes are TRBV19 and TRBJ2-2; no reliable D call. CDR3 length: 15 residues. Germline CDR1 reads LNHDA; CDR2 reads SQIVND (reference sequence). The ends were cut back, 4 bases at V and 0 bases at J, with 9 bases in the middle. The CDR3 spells CASSRGIANTGELFF. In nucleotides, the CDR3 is TGTGCCAGTAGTAGAGGAATTGCGAACACCGGGGAGCTGTTTTTT.

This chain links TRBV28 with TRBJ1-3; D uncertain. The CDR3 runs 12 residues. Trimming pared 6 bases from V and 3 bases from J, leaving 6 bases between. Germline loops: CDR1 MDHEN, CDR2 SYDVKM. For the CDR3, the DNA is TGTGCCAGCAGATTCTTTGGAAACACCATATATTTT. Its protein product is CASRFFGNTIYF.

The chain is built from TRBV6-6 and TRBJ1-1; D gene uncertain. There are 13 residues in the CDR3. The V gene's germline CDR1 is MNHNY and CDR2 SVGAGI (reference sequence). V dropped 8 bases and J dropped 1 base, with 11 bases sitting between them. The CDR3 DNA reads TGTGCCAGCGGGCTGAGGGCGAACACTGAAGCTTTCTTT. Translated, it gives CASGLRANTEAFF.

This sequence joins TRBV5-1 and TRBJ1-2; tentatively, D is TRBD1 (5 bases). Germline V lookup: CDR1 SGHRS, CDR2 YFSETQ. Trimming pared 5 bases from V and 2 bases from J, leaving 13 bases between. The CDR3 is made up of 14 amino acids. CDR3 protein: CASRRGGDNYGYTF. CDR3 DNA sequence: TGCGCCAGCAGACGTGGGGGGGACAACTATGGCTACACCTTC. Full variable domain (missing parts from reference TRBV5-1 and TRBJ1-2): KAGVTQTPRYLIKTRGQQVTLSCSPISGHRSVSWYQQTPGQGLQFLFEYFSETQRNKGNFPGRFSGRQFSNSRSEMNVSTLELGDSALYLCASRRGGDNYGYTFGSGTRLTVV.

The CDR3 loop is CSVMEQVGNTEAFF. CDR3 DNA sequence: TGCAGCGTAATGGAACAGGTCGGAAACACTGAAGCTTTCTTT. This rearrangement joins TRBV29-1 to TRBJ1-1; a weak D match, TRBD1 (5 bases). The CDR3 length is 14 residues. Deletions cut 6 bases from V and 2 bases from J, with 16 bases between. CDR1 is SQVTM and CDR2 is ANQGSEA in the germline V gene.

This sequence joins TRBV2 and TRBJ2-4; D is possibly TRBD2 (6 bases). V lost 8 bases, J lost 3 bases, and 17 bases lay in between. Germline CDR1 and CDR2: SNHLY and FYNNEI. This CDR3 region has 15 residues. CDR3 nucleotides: TGTGCCAGCCACCGCCTGGGGGGAGGCAAAAACATTCAGTACTTC. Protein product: CASHRLGGGKNIQYF.

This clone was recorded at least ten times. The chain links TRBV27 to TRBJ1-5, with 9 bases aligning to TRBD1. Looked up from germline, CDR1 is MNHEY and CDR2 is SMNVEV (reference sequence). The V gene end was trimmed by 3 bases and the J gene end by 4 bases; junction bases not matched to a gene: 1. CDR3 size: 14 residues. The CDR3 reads CASSLTGGNQPQHF. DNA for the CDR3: TGTGCCAGCAGTTTGACAGGGGGGAATCAGCCCCAGCATTTT.

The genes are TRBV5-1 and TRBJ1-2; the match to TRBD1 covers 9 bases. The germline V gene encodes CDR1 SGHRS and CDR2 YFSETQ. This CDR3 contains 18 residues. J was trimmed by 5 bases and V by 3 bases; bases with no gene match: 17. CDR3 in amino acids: CASSSQPPGDRVGYGYTF. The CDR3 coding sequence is TGCGCCAGCAGCTCTCAACCCCCCGGGGACAGGGTTGGGTATGGCTACACCTTC.

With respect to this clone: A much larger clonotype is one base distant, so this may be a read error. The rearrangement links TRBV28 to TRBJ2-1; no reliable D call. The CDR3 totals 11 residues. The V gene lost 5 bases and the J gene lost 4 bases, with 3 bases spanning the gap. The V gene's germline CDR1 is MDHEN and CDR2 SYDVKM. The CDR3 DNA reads TGTGCCAGCAGTCCTTACAATGAGCAGTTCTTC. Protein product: CASSPYNEQFF. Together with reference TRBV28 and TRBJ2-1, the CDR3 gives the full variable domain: DVKVTQSSRYLVKRTGEKVFLECVQDMDHENMFWYRQDPGLGLRLIYFSYDVKMKEKGDIPEGYSVSREKKERFSLILESASTNQTSMYLCASSPYNEQFFGPGTRLTVL.

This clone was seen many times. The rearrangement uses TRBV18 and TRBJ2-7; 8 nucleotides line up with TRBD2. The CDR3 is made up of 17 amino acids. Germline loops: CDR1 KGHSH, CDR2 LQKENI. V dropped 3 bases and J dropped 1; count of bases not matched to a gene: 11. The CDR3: CASSPYKASGLSYEQYF. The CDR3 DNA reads TGTGCCAGCTCACCGTATAAAGCTAGCGGGCTTTCCTACGAGCAGTACTTC.

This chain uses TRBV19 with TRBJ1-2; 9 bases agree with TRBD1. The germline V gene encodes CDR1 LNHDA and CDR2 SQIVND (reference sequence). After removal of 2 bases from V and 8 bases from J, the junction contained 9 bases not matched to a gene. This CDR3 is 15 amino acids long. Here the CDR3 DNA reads TGTGCCAGTAGTATAAGAAACAGGGGGCGTTCGGGCTACACCTTC. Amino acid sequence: CASSIRNRGRSGYTF.

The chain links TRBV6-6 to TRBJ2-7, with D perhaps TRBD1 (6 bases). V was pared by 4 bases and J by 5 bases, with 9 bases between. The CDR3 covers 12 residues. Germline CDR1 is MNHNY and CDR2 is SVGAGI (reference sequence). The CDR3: CASSFTGNEQYF. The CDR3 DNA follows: TGTGCCAGCAGTTTCACAGGGAACGAGCAGTACTTC.

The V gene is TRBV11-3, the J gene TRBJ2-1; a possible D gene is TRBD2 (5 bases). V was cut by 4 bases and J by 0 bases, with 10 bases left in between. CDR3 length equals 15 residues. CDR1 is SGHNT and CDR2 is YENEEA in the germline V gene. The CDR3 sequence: CASSSRRSSYNEQFF. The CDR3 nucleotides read TGTGCCAGCAGCTCCCGGAGGAGCTCCTACAATGAGCAGTTCTTC.

The CDR3 DNA is TGTGCCAGCAGTGTGGGGCAGTTCACCGGGGAGCTGTTTTTT. Protein: CASSVGQFTGELFF. This chain uses TRBV6-4 with TRBJ2-2, with D possibly TRBD1 on 5 matching bases. Germline V gives CDR1 MRHNA, CDR2 SNTAGT. The length of the CDR3 is 14 residues. The V and J ends lost 4 bases and 4 bases respectively, with 10 bases between them.

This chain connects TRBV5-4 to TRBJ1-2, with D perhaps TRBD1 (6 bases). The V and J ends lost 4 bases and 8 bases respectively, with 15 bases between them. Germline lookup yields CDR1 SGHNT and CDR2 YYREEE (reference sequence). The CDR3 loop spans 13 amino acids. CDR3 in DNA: TGTGCCAGCAGCCTCGGGGGGCTGGAAGGCTACACCTTC. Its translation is CASSLGGLEGYTF.

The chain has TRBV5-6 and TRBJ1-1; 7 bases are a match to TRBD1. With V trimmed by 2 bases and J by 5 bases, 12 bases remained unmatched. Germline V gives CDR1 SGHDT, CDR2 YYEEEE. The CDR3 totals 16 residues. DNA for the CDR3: TGTGCCAGCAGCTTAGGAACCTACCGACAGGGAACTGAAGCTTTCTTT. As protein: CASSLGTYRQGTEAFF.